This TCR beta chain was identified during a study of neurological immune-mediated disorders. This clonotype was seen at least ten times. No antigen is known for it. The making of cDNA relied on 5'RACE with 10-nucleotide random UMIs. TCRdb used MiXCR to reprocess the 5' RACE reads, holding one entry per CDR3 protein. The sample lists 25,000 to 30,000 distinct CDR3 sequences, under 7% occurring once. General study results and limits: Subjects shared no identical expanded-clone CDR3 amino acid sequences, suggesting private TCR-beta repertoires in all groups. HTLV-1-associated myelopathy had the most TCR clonal expansion, and multiple sclerosis had the least, less than healthy controls.

The clonotype was recovered from a woman aged 45-59 years in good health. Sequencing used PBMCs.

For the CDR3, the DNA is TGTGCCAGCAGCCATATAGGTGGGGCACCCGGCGAGCAGTACTTC. Amino acid sequence: CASSHIGGAPGEQYF. V usage is TRBV14 and J usage is TRBJ2-7; TRBD1 might be the D (5 bases). This CDR3 has 15 residues. Trimming pared 3 bases from V and 6 bases from J, leaving 18 bases between. Germline V gives CDR1 SGHDN, CDR2 FVKESK.